This T cell receptor beta chain is from a study of human CD8 memory T cell subsets. Study-wide findings and caveats: Chao1 estimates suggested stem-like memory T cells were more diverse than precursor exhausted T cells. Stem-like memory T cell repertoires overlapped minimally with precursor exhausted T cell repertoires. Unlike effector memory cells, stem-like memory and precursor exhausted T cells displayed similarly high diversity.

Libraries of TCR beta chains were produced by 5' RACE (UMI-labeled). From the 5' RACE reads, TCRdb lists one entry per CDR3 protein and no DNA. With more than 9,000 distinct CDR3 sequences in the sample, the ten largest clones hold 8.5% to 10%. It was from duplicate vials of fewer than 160,000 sorted CD8+ T cells per subset that RNA came. This CDR3 comprises 13 residues. Per the germline V gene, CDR1 is SGHRS and CDR2 is YFSETQ. In the case of this clonotype: Its specificity is unknown.

Sequencing input: CD8+ stem-like memory T cells (TSCM and TCM) sorted from PBMCs. Subset denoted: stem-like memory CD8 T cells (TSTEM), CCR7+ PD-1- TIGIT-. This rearrangement joins TRBV5-1 to TRBJ2-7. The TCR comes from a human donor in good health. CDR3 amino acids: CASSSDSSYEQYF.